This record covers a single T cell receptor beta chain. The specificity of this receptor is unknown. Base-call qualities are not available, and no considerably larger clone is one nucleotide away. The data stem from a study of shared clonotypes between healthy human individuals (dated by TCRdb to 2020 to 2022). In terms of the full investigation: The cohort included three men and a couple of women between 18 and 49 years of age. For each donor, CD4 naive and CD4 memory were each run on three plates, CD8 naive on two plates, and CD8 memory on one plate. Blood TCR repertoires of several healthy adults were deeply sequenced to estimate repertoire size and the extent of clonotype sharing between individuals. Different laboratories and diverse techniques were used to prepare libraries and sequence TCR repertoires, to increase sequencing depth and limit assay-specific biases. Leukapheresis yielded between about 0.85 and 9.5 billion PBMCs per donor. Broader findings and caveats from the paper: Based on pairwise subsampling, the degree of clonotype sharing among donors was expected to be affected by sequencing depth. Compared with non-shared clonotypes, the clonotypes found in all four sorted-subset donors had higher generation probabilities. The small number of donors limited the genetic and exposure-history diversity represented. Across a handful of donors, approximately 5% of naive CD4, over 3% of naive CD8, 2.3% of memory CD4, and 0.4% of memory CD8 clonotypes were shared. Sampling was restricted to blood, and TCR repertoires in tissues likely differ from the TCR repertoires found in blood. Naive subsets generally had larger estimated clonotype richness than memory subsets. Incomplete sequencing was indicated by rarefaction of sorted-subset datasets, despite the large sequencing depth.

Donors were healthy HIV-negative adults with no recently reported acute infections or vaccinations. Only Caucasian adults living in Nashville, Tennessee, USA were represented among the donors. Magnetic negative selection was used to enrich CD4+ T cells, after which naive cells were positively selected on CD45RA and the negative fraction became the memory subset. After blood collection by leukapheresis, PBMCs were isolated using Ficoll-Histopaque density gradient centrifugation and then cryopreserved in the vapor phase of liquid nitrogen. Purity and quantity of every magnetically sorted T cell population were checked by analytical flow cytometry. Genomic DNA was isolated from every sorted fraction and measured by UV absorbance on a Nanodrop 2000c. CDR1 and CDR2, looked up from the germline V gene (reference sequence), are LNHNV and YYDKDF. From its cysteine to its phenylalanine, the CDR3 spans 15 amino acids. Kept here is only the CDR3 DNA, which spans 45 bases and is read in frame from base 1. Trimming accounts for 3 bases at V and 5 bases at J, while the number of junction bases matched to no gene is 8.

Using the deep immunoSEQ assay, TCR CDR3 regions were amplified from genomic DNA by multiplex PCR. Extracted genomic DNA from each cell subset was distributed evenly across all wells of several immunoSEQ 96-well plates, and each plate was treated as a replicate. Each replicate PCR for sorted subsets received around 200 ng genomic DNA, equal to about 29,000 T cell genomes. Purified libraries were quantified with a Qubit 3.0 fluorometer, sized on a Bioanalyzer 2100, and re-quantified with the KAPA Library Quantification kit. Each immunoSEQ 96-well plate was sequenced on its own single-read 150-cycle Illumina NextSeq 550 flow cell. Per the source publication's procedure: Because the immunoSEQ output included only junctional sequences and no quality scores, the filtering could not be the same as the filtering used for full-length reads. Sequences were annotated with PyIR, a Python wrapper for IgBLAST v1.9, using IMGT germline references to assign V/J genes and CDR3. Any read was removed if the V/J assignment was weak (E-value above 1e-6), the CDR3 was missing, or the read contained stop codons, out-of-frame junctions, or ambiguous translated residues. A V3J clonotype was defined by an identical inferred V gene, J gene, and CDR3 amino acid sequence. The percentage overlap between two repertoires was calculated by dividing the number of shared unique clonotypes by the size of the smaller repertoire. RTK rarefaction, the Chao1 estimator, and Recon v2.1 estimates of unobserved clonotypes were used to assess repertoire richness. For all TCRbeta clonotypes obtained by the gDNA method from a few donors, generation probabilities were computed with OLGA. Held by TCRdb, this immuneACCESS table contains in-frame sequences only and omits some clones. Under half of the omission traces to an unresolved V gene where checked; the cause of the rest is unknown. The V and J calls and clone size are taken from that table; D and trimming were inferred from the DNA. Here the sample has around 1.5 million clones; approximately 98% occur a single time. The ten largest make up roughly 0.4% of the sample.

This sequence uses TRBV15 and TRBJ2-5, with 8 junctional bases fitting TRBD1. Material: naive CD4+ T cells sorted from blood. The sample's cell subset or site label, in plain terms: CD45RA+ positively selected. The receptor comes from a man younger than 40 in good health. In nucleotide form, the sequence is TGTGCCACCAGCAGTCCGGGACAGGCTTTGGAGACCCAGTACTTC. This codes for CATSSPGQALETQYF.